This entry describes one T cell receptor beta chain. V lost 5 bases to trimming and J lost 4 bases; unmatched junction nucleotides: 4. This CDR3 is 15 amino acids long. Germline-derived CDR1 and CDR2 are MNHEY and SVGAGI. Libraries were prepared by immunoSEQ multiplex PCR; TCRdb keeps only in-frame clonotypes and omits some of them. This table has approximately 86,000 clones, roughly nine tenths appearing once. The data stem from a study of OX40 agonist ivuxolimab in advanced cancers. The study sampled blood at baseline, cycle 4 day 1, and cycle 7 day 1. V usage is TRBV6-5 and J usage is TRBJ2-1; 11 bases align to TRBD2. This TCR came from an adult with an advanced solid tumor such as melanoma, head and neck, liver or kidney cancer. The sequenced sample was CD4+ or CD8+ T cells sorted from blood, obtained in a trial of the OX40 agonist ivuxolimab. The CDR3 DNA follows: TGTGCCAGCAGTCAGGGACTAGCGGCATACAATGAGCAGTTCTTC. Protein product: CASSQGLAAYNEQFF.